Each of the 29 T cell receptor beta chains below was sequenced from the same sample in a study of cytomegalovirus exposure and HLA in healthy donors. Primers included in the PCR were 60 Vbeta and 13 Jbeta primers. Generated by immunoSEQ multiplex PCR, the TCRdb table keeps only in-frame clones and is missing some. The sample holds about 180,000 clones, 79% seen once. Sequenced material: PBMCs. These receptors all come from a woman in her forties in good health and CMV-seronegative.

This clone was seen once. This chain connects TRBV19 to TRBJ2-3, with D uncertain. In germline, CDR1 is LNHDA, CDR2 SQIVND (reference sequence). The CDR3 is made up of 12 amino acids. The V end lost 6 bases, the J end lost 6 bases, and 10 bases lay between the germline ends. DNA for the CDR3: TGTGCCAGTAGCCCAGGTGCCGATACGCAGTATTTT. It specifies CASSPGADTQYF.

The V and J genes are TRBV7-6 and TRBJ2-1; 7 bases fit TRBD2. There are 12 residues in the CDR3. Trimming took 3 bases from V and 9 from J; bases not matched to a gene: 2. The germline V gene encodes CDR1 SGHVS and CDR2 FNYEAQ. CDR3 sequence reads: CASSFWGGEQFF. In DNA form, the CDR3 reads TGTGCCAGCAGCTTTTGGGGGGGTGAGCAGTTCTTC.

This CDR3 reads CASSLTGPSSTDTQYF. In nucleotides, the CDR3 is TGTGCCAGCAGCCTGACAGGGCCCTCTAGCACAGATACGCAGTATTTT. The chain joins TRBV6-6 to TRBJ2-3, with TRBD1 matching over 7 bases. The CDR3 is 16 amino acids. Germline lookup yields CDR1 MNHNY and CDR2 SVGAGI (reference sequence). The V and J ends lost 6 bases and 0 bases, in that order; junction bases with no gene match: 9.

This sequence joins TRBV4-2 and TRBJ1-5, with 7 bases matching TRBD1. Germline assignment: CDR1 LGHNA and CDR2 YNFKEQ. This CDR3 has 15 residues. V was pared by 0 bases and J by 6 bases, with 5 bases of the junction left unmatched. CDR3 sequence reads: CASSQDGTGVQPQHF. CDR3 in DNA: TGTGCCAGCAGCCAAGATGGTACAGGGGTTCAGCCCCAGCATTTT.

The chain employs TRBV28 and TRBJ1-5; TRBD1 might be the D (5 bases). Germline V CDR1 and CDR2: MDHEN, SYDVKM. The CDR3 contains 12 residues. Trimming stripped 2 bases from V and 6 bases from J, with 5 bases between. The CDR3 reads CASSLRGQPQHF. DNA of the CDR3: TGTGCCAGCAGTTTAAGGGGTCAGCCCCAGCATTTT.

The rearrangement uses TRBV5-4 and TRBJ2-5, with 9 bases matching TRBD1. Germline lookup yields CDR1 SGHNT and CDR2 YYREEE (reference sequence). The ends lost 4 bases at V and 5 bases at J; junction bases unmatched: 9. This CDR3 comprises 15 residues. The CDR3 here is CASSPQGALGETQYF. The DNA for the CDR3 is TGTGCCAGCAGCCCACAGGGGGCGTTGGGGGAGACCCAGTACTTC.

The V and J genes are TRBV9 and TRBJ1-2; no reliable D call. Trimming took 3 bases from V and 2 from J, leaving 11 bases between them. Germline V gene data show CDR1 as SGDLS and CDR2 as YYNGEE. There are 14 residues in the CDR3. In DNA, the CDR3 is TGTGCCAGCAGCGCCACTGATCTAAACTATGGCTACACCTTC. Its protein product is CASSATDLNYGYTF.

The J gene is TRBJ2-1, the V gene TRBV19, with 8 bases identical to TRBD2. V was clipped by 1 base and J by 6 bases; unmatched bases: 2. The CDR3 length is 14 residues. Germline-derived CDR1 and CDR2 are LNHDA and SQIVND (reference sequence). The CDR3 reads CASSIAGTSNEQFF. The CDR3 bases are TGTGCCAGTAGTATAGCCGGGACTAGCAATGAGCAGTTCTTC.

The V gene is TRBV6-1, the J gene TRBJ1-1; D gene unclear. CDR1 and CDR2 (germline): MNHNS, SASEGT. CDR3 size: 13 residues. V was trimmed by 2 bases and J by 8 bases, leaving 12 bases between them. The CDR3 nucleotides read TGTGCCAGCAGTGAACATAGCGCAAGGGAAGCTTTCTTT. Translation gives CASSEHSAREAFF.

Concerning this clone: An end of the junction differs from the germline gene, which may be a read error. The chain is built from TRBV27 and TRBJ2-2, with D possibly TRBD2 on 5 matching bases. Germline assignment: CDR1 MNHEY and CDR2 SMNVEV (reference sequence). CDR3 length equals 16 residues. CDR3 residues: CASSFFGPGNAGELFF. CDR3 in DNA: TGTGCCAGCAGTTTTTTCGGTCCGGGGAACGCCGGGGAGCTGTTTTTT.

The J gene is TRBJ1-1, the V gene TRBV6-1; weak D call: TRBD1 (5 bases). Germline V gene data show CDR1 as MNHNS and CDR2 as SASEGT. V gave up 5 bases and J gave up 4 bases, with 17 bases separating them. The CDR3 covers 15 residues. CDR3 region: CASSLKGRSGTEAFF. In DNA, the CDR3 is TGTGCCAGCAGTTTGAAGGGGAGGTCGGGCACTGAAGCTTTCTTT.

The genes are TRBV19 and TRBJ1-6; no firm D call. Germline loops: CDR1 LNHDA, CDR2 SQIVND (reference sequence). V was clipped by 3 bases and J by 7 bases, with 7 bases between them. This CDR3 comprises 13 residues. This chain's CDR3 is CASSMRGNSPLHF. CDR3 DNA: TGTGCCAGTAGTATGCGCGGGAATTCACCCCTCCACTTT.

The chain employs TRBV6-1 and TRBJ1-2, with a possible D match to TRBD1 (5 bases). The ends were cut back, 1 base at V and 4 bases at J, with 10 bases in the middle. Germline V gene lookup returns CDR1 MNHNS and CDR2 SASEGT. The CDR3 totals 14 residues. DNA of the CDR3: TGTGCCAGCAGTGAAGTCGGGGGTGGCTATGGCTACACCTTC. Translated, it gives CASSEVGGGYGYTF.

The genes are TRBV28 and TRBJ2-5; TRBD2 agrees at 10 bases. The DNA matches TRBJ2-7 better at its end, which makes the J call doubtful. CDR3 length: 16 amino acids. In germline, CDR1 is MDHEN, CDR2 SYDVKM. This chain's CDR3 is CASSLFAASGSHEQYF. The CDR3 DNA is TGTGCCAGCAGTTTATTCGCAGCTAGCGGGAGTCACGAGCAGTACTTC.

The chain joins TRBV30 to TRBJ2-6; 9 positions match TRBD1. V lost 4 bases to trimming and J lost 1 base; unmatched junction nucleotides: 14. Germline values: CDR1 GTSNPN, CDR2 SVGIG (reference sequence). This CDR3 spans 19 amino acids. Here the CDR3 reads CAWTLPTGGLLSGANVLTF. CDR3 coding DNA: TGTGCCTGGACCCTCCCCACAGGGGGCCTCCTATCTGGGGCCAACGTCCTGACTTTC.

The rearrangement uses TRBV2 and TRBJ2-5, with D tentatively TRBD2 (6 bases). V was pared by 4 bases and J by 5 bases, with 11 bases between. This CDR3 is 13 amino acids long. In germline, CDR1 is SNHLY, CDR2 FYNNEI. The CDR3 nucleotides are TGTGCCAGCAGTGCGGGGGAAAGGGAGACCCAGTACTTC. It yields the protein CASSAGERETQYF.

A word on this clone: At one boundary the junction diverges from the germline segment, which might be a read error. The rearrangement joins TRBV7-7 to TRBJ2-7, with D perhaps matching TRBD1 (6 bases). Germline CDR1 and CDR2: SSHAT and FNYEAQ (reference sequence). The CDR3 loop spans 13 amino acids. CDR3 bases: TGTGCTAGCAGCCGCGCGTTGGGGGCCGAGCAGTACTTC. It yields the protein CASSRALGAEQYF.

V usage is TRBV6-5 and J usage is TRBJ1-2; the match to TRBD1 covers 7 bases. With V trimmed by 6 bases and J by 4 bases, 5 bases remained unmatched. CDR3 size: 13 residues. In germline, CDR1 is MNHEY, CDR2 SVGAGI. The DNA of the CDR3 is TGTGCCAGCAGCGCGGGACAGATCTATGGCTACACCTTC. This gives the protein CASSAGQIYGYTF.

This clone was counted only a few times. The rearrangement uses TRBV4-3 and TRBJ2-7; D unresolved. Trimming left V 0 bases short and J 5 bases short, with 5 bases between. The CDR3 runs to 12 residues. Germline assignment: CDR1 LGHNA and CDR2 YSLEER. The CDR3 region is CASSQDIHEQYF. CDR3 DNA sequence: TGCGCCAGCAGCCAAGATATCCACGAGCAGTACTTC.

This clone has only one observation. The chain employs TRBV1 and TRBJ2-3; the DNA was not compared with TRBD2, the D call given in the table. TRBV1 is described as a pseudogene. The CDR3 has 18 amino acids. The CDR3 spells CTSSLPPPLVPGVDTQYF. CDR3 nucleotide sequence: TGCACCAGCAGCCTCCCGCCGCCACTAGTCCCGGGCGTAGATACGCAGTATTTT.

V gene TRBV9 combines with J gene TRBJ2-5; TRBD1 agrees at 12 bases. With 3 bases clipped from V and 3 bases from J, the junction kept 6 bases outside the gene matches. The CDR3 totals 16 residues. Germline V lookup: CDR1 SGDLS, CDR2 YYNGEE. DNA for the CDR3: TGTGCCAGCAGCGCCGGGACAGGGGGCCGGGAAGAGACCCAGTACTTC. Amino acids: CASSAGTGGREETQYF.

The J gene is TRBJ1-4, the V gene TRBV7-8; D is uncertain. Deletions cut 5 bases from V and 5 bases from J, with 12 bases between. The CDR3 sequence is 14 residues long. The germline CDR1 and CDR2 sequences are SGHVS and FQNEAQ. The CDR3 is CASSPRLGNEKLFF. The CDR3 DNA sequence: TGTGCCAGCAGCCCCCGCCTGGGCAATGAAAAACTGTTTTTT.

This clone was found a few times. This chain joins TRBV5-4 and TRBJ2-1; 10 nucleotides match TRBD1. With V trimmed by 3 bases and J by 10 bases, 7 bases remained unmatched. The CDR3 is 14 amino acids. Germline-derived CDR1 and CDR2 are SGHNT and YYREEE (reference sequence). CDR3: CASSSGQGIWEQFF. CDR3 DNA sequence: TGTGCCAGCAGCTCGGGACAGGGGATATGGGAGCAGTTCTTC.

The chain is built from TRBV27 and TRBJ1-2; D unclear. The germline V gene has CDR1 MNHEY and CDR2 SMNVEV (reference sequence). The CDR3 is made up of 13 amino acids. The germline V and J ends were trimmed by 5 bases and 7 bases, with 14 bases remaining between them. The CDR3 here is CASSQALPGGYTF. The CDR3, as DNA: TGTGCCAGCAGTCAAGCCCTCCCGGGTGGCTACACCTTC.

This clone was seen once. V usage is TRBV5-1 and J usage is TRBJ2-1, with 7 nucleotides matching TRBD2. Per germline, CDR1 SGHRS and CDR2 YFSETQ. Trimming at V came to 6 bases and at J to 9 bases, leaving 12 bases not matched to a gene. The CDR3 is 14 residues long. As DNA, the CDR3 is TGCGCCAGCAAACCTCAAGCGGGGTTAGGTGAGCAGTTCTTC. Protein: CASKPQAGLGEQFF.

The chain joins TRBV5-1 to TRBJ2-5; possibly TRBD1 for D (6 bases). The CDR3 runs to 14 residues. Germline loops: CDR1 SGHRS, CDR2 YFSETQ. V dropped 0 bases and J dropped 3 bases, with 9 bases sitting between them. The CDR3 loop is CASSLGNREETQYF. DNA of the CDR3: TGCGCCAGCAGCTTGGGTAACAGGGAAGAGACCCAGTACTTC.

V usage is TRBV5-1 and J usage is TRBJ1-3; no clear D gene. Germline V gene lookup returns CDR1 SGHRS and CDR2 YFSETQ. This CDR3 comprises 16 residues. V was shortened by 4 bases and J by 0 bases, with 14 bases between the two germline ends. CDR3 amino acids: CASSPRPGNSGNTIYF. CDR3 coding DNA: TGCGCCAGCAGCCCTCGCCCGGGGAACTCTGGAAACACCATATATTTT.

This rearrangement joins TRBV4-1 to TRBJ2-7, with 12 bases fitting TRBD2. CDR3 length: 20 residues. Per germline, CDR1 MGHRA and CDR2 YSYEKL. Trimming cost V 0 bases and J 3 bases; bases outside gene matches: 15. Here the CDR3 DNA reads TGCGCCAGCAGCCAAGATCAATGGGGAGGGCTAGCGGGAGGGAACTACGAGCAGTACTTC. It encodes CASSQDQWGGLAGGNYEQYF.

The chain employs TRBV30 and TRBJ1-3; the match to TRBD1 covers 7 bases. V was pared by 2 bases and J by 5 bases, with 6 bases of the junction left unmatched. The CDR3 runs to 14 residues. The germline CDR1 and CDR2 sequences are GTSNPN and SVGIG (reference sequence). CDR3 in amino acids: CAWSLTGRRNTIYF. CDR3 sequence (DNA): TGTGCCTGGAGTTTGACAGGGCGAAGAAACACCATATATTTT.